This T cell receptor beta chain was recovered during a study of monozygotic twins with inflammatory bowel disease. Blood, approximately 2.3 ml, was drawn per donor. The CDR3 extends over 14 amino acids. CDR1 and CDR2 (germline): MNHNS, SASEGT. TCRdb re-called the 5' RACE reads; every CDR3 protein appears as one record, without DNA. This repertoire includes 120,000 to 150,000 distinct CDR3 sequences. The sequence came from a human donor with ulcerative colitis or Crohn's disease, or a healthy co-twin of an affected twin (not recorded which). The sample comprised blood. The chain employs TRBV6-1 and TRBJ2-2; the TCRdb D gene call, TRBD1, has no DNA to confirm it. CDR3 sequence reads: CASSAGINTGELFF.